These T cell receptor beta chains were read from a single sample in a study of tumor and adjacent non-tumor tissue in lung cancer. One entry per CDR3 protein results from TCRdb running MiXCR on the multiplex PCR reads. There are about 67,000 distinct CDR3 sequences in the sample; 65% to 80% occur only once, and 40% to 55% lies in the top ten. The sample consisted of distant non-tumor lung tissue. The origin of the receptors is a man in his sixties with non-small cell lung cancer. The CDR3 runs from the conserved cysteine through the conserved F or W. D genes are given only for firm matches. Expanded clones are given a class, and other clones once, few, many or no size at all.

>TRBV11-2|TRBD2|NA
CASSSRTSETSYEQYF
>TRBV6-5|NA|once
CASSLQSVDIDEQYF
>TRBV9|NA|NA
CASSVSSSGTNVLTF
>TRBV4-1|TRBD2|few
CASSQDRGGYEQYF
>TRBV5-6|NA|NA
CASSLGQQGRQLFF
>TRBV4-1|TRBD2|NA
CASSQGWREAGSCDEQFF
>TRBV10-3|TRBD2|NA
CAISEHGTSGRDYGQRPDF
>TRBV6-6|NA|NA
CTSSYGLFGCEQYF
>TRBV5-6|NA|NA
CISTGGFYEQYF
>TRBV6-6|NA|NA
CASSYRTNYGYTF
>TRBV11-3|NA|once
CDSSSVGTWLNNEQFF